This paragraph covers one T cell receptor (beta chain) sequence. TCRdb's copy holds only in-frame clones and misses some; the assay was immunoSEQ multiplex PCR. The sample has roughly 450,000 clones, around nine tenths seen once; the top ten hold more than 6%. Germline assignment: CDR1 KGHSH and CDR2 LQKENI. Losses at the gene ends were 3 bases for V and 4 bases for J; bases not matched to a gene: 5. The CDR3 runs 14 residues. The data belong to a study of control samples from healthy donors and cancer patients. The chain uses TRBV18 and TRBJ1-1; TRBD1 matches at 7 bases. This TCR came from a man aged 35-49 years with head and neck cancer. The material sequenced was PBMCs. The DNA of the CDR3 is TGTGCCAGCTCACCCCGACAGGGTAGCACTGAAGCTTTCTTT. This encodes CASSPRQGSTEAFF.